The 15 T cell receptor beta chains below come from one sample, sequenced in a study of OX40 agonist ivuxolimab in advanced cancers. The repertoire was sequenced with immunoSEQ multiplex PCR; TCRdb's copy has only in-frame clones and lacks some. The top ten hold 0.45% to 0.6% of the sample, which has 81,000 or so clones, roughly 91% seen once. The sample in question was CD4+ or CD8+ T cells sorted from blood, obtained in a trial of the OX40 agonist ivuxolimab. These receptors were obtained from an adult with an advanced solid tumor such as melanoma, head and neck, liver or kidney cancer.

The CDR3 nucleotides read TGTGCCAGCAGCGTTTTTGGGACAGGGGGCATAGGGGAGACCCAGTACTTC. This gives the protein CASSVFGTGGIGETQYF. The chain carries TRBV9 and TRBJ2-5, with TRBD1 matching 12 bases. Per germline, CDR1 SGDLS and CDR2 YYNGEE. The CDR3 runs to 17 residues. The junction had 10 bases not matched to a gene; V was cut back by 2 bases and J by 5 bases.

The chain has TRBV7-9 and TRBJ1-1; D is ambiguous. The CDR3 runs 15 residues. V was pared by 2 bases and J by 1 base, with 11 bases between. CDR1 and CDR2 from the germline V gene are SEHNR and FQNEAQ (reference sequence). CDR3 sequence (DNA): TGTGCCAGCAGCTTATTTGGAGCCGGGAACACTGAAGCTTTCTTT. It translates to CASSLFGAGNTEAFF.

The rearrangement uses TRBV19 and TRBJ2-2, with D perhaps matching TRBD1 (6 bases). Germline CDR1 is LNHDA and CDR2 is SQIVND (reference sequence). Trimming pared 1 base from V and 2 bases from J, leaving 11 bases between. CDR3 length equals 16 residues. DNA for the CDR3: TGTGCCAGTAGTATAGGTGGGACACTAAACACCGGGGAGCTGTTTTTT. Its protein is CASSIGGTLNTGELFF. Full variable domain (remainder filled in from reference TRBV19 and TRBJ2-2): DGGITQSPKYLFRKEGQNVTLSCEQNLNHDAMYWYRQDPGQGLRLIYYSQIVNDFQKGDIAEGYSVSREKKESFPLTVTSAQKNPTAFYLCASSIGGTLNTGELFFGEGSRLTVL.

This clone was detected only a few times. V usage is TRBV5-1 and J usage is TRBJ1-1; D is unclear. Germline V CDR1 and CDR2: SGHRS, YFSETQ. The CDR3 length is 14 residues. V gave up 0 bases and J gave up 9 bases, with 15 bases separating them. Written as DNA, the CDR3 is TGCGCCAGCAGCTTGGGATCCGGACCCGTTCAAGCTTTCTTT. Translating gives CASSLGSGPVQAFF.

The J gene is TRBJ2-3, the V gene TRBV9; 8 nucleotides align to TRBD2. The CDR3 runs to 15 residues. With 3 bases clipped from V and 2 bases from J, the junction kept 5 bases outside the gene matches. The germline gives CDR1 SGDLS, CDR2 YYNGEE. The CDR3 DNA follows: TGTGCCAGCAGCGGACGAGCGGGGGTCACAGATACGCAGTATTTT. Translating gives CASSGRAGVTDTQYF.

The V gene is TRBV7-2, the J gene TRBJ1-5; D gene ambiguous. Germline V gene lookup returns CDR1 SGHTA and CDR2 FQGNSA. V was shortened by 2 bases and J by 5 bases, with 7 bases between the two germline ends. The CDR3 loop spans 13 amino acids. The CDR3 DNA reads TGTGCCAGCAGCTTATGGAGGGATCAGCCCCAGCATTTT. Residues: CASSLWRDQPQHF.

This clone was found once. The genes are TRBV30 and TRBJ1-2; D is undetermined. The germline V gene encodes CDR1 GTSNPN and CDR2 SVGIG (reference sequence). Trimming stripped 0 bases from V and 6 bases from J, with 2 bases between. The CDR3 consists of 10 residues. CDR3 sequence: CAWSVNGYTF. CDR3 DNA: TGTGCCTGGAGTGTGAATGGCTACACCTTC.

The chain employs TRBV4-3 and TRBJ2-1, with 16 positions matching TRBD2. There are 17 residues in the CDR3. Losses at the gene ends were 1 base for V and 9 bases for J; bases not matched to a gene: 6. CDR1 LGHNA and CDR2 YSLEER come from the germline V gene. The CDR3 region is CASSQAGTSGGAVEQFF. CDR3 nucleotide sequence: TGCGCCAGCAGCCAAGCCGGGACTAGCGGGGGGGCCGTTGAGCAGTTCTTC.

The chain is built from TRBV9 and TRBJ1-3; D is ambiguous. CDR3 length equals 17 residues. The germline gives CDR1 SGDLS, CDR2 YYNGEE. Trimming took 4 bases from V and 4 from J, leaving 21 bases between them. DNA for the CDR3: TGTGCCAGCAGCCCGACATCAAGTCGGGCGCGCGGAAACACCATATATTTT. The encoded protein is CASSPTSSRARGNTIYF.

This clone was recorded only once. CDR3 loop: CASSQDYGVPLNTGELFF. The CDR3, as DNA: TGTGCCAGCAGCCAAGATTATGGGGTTCCCCTCAACACCGGGGAGCTGTTTTTT. This chain uses TRBV14 with TRBJ2-2; D uncertain. Germline CDR1 is SGHDN and CDR2 is FVKESK. Trimming left V 0 bases short and J 2 bases short, with 16 bases between. The CDR3 is 18 residues long.

With regard to this clone: Likely a read error: the CDR3 ends without its conserved phenylalanine or tryptophan. The chain is built from TRBV30 and TRBJ1-6; unclear D gene. CDR3 length: 15 amino acids. V lost 5 bases to trimming and J lost 6 bases, with 17 bases between them. Germline values: CDR1 GTSNPN, CDR2 SVGIG (reference sequence). CDR3 loop: CAWYTAGSLNSPLHL. The CDR3 DNA reads as TGTGCCTGGTATACAGCCGGATCTCTTAATTCACCCCTCCACCTT.

The chain has TRBV6-4 and TRBJ2-3, with 9 bases aligning to TRBD2. Unmatched junction bases numbered 3, after V lost 2 bases and J lost 0 bases. The CDR3 runs 16 residues. Germline CDR1 and CDR2: MRHNA and SNTAGT. In DNA form, the CDR3 reads TGTGCCAGCAGTGACGCGCGGGGGGGAAGCACAGATACGCAGTATTTT. Translated: CASSDARGGSTDTQYF.

This clone was counted only a few times. This rearrangement joins TRBV7-8 to TRBJ2-7; D could derive from TRBD1 or TRBD2 (5 bases each). Per the germline V gene, CDR1 is SGHVS and CDR2 is FQNEAQ. This CDR3 is built from 15 residues. The V and J ends lost 5 bases and 3 bases respectively, with 17 bases between them. This CDR3 is CASSPSPGQFYEQYF. The CDR3 coding sequence is TGTGCCAGCAGCCCTAGTCCGGGGCAGTTCTACGAGCAGTACTTC. The variable domain in full, completed from reference TRBV7-8 and TRBJ2-7, reads GAGVSQSPRYKVAKRGQDVALRCDPISGHVSLFWYQQALGQGPEFLTYFQNEAQLDKSGLPSDRFFAERPEGSVSTLKIQRTQQEDSAVYLCASSPSPGQFYEQYFGPGTRLTVT.

This rearrangement joins TRBV9 to TRBJ2-5; D not resolved. The ends were cut back, 0 bases at V and 4 bases at J, with 7 bases in the middle. From germline, CDR1 is SGDLS and CDR2 YYNGEE. The CDR3 covers 13 residues. DNA of the CDR3: TGTGCCAGCAGCGTAGCAGCTGGAGAGACCCAGTACTTC. Its translation: CASSVAAGETQYF.

The chain has TRBV7-2 and TRBJ2-7; D may be TRBD1 (6 bases). CDR3 length: 14 amino acids. V lost 5 bases and J 6 bases, leaving 17 bases between the germline ends. From germline, CDR1 is SGHTA and CDR2 FQGNSA. CDR3: CASSQGTPGLEQYF. Here the CDR3 DNA reads TGTGCCAGCAGCCAGGGGACACCTGGCCTCGAGCAGTACTTC.